This is a list of T cell receptor beta chains from one sample in a study of blood T cell repertoires in COVID-19. The data were produced by immunoSEQ multiplex PCR, yet TCRdb's version contains in-frame clones alone and is incomplete. The sample shows roughly 180,000 clones, over 70% of them seen only once. The sample consisted of peripheral blood. These receptors were taken from a man aged 55 to 70 with active or convalescent COVID-19. The CDR3 runs from the conserved cysteine through the conserved F or W. Each record gives: J gene, CDR3 length, V gene, CDR3 protein.

>TRBJ2-3|15|TRBV7-3
CASSSGQVYTDTQYF
>TRBJ1-1|17|TRBV27
CASSLSSGGALNTEAFF
>TRBJ1-5|16|TRBV7-9
CASSRAGGRVNQPQHF
>TRBJ2-7|15|TRBV30
CAWSLSLESGYEQYF
>TRBJ2-7|15|TRBV2
CASSELRDSPGGQYF
>TRBJ2-1|12|TRBV30
CAWSAGLSEQFF
>TRBJ1-2|12|TRBV18
CASSPSGFGYTF
>TRBJ1-5|11|TRBV28
CATQNNQPQHF
>TRBJ2-2|13|TRBV5-1
CASSSRGTGELFF
>TRBJ2-1|13|TRBV25-1
CASTRGGLGEQFF
>TRBJ1-5|16|TRBV19
CASSIKSISSNQPQHF
>TRBJ1-5|14|TRBV30
CAWSVKGGAQPQHF
>TRBJ2-3|12|TRBV14
CASSHSGDTQYF
>TRBJ1-1|13|TRBV4-2
CASSQESNVRAFF
>TRBJ2-5|13|TRBV29-1
CSVVRGDPETQYF
>TRBJ1-1|12|TRBV2
CASSGRGVRAFF
>TRBJ2-7|12|TRBV5-1
CASSYDTYEQYF
>TRBJ2-2|15|TRBV5-6
CASRPLAGITGELFF
>TRBJ2-7|15|TRBV4-2
CASSQDASGTYEQYF
>TRBJ1-2|14|TRBV28
CASSLRQGNYGYTF
>TRBJ2-2|17|TRBV5-1
CASSLGTSGRVTGELFF
>TRBJ2-7|13|TRBV7-3
CASSSGRGYEQYF
>TRBJ2-1|15|TRBV18
CASSPQGQIYNEQFF
>TRBJ2-7|13|TRBV12-3/TRBV12-4
CASSFSFPYEQYF
>TRBJ2-7|14|TRBV5-4
CASRRDLVSYEQYF
>TRBJ1-1|13|TRBV14
CASSQELGARAFF
>TRBJ2-1|14|TRBV9
CASALMGTNNEQFF
>TRBJ2-7|13|TRBV19
CASSSGGSYEQYF
>TRBJ2-7|15|TRBV2
CASTGGTSGSYEQYF